These 3 T cell receptor beta chains share one sample of origin, sequenced in a study of control samples from healthy donors and cancer patients. This table comes from immunoSEQ multiplex PCR, and its TCRdb copy is limited to in-frame clones, with some not included. The sample shows about 140,000 clones, about nine tenths of them seen only once. The sample comprised blood. The receptors here all came from a man aged 30 to 45 in good health.

V usage is TRBV7-2 and J usage is TRBJ1-4; TRBD1 might be the D (5 bases). Trimming removed 3 bases from V and 10 bases from J, with 18 bases in between. This CDR3 has 15 amino acids. The germline V gene encodes CDR1 SGHTA and CDR2 FQGNSA. CDR3 DNA: TGTGCCAGCAGCTTTCTTACAGGAGCAAGTAGAAAACTGTTTTTT. Translation: CASSFLTGASRKLFF.

The chain recombines TRBV6-5 with TRBJ1-2, with D perhaps matching TRBD1 (5 bases). V was clipped by 7 bases and J by 2 bases, with 5 bases between them. Per the germline V gene, CDR1 is MNHEY and CDR2 is SVGAGI. The CDR3 is made up of 11 amino acids. The CDR3 reads CASTGNYGYTF. CDR3 bases: TGTGCCAGCACAGGGAACTATGGCTACACCTTC.

This clone has more than one count but fewer than ten. The chain couples TRBV6-2 or TRBV6-3 to TRBJ1-2; 9 bases fit TRBD1. Germline V gives CDR1 MNHEY, CDR2 SVGEGT. J gave up 3 bases and V 6 bases, and 14 bases lay outside the gene matches. The CDR3 has 17 amino acids. The CDR3 loop reads CASSHLTGGSNYYGYTF. CDR3 in DNA: TGTGCCAGCAGCCACCTGACAGGGGGGTCTAACTACTATGGCTACACCTTC.